This section outlines one TCR beta chain sequence together with its context. It was through 5'RACE template switching that TCR cDNA was made, with a universal primer site and UMIs added. TCRdb reprocessed the 5' RACE reads with MiXCR, giving one entry per CDR3 protein. The sample includes some 52,000 distinct CDR3 sequences, about 6.6% of them seen just once. The data were obtained in a study of T cells after yellow fever vaccination. The wider study: SMART-Seq v4 Ultra Low Input prepared libraries from low-cell fractions.

Trimming removed 4 bases from V and 4 bases from J; junction bases left unmatched: 14. Per germline, CDR1 MGHRA and CDR2 YSYEKL. The CDR3 contains 18 residues. Study results and limitations: A secondary response was less intense yet reached its peak sooner, at day 5 versus 15. Relatively few clonotypes were ones that appeared in both CD4 and CD8 compartments.

The V and J genes are TRBV4-1 and TRBJ2-1; 9 nucleotides align to TRBD2. The material was CD8+ T cells not binding an NS4B(214-222) dextramer, sorted from PBMCs, obtained more than 35 days after the first yellow fever vaccination. The TCR was taken from a man between 18 and 29 years old who received the YFV17D yellow fever vaccine. The CDR3 nucleotides are TGCGCCAGCAGCCCAGGACCCCTTAGCGGGGGTATTTACAATGAGCAGTTCTTC. Protein sequence: CASSPGPLSGGIYNEQFF.